Following are 22 T cell receptor beta chains from one sample sequenced in a study of regulatory T cells in long-lasting Graves disease. Sample time point: newly diagnosed GD, antithyroid drugs for less than 3 months. RNA extracted from PBMCs served as the sequencing template. Arm-PCR of CDR3 regions and iRepertoire HTBI primers were the basis on which TCR beta libraries were built. Via MiXCR, TCRdb re-called the multiplex PCR reads, giving one row per CDR3 protein. The table includes about 460,000 distinct CDR3 sequences, about 15% detected once. These records were also assigned to another study, of T cells in Graves' hyperthyroidism and ophthalmopathy.

Sequencing used peripheral blood mononuclear cells (PBMCs), obtained at new diagnosis, from a patient treated with antithyroid drugs. The receptors were sampled from a woman aged 50 to 60 with Graves disease.

The sample holds many counts of this clonotype. The chain combines TRBV7-9 with TRBJ2-5, with 10 bases that match TRBD2. Germline CDR1 reads SEHNR; CDR2 reads FQNEAQ (reference sequence). The CDR3 length is 16 residues. V was clipped by 2 bases and J by 3 bases; unmatched bases: 6. Here the CDR3 DNA reads TGTGCCAGCAGCTTACTAGCGGGAGTAGTGGAAGAGACCCAGTACTTC. It yields the protein CASSLLAGVVEETQYF.

Many counts were recorded for this clonotype. The J gene is TRBJ2-3, the V gene TRBV7-8; D is unclear. The V and J ends lost 4 bases and 2 bases respectively, with 13 bases between them. Germline V gives CDR1 SGHVS, CDR2 FQNEAQ. This CDR3 has 15 amino acids. CDR3 bases: TGTGCCAGCAGCTCCCGGCGTCAACACACAGATACGCAGTATTTT. This sequence encodes CASSSRRQHTDTQYF.

This clonotype was observed a handful of times. This sequence may be a read error, since a much larger clone differs from it by one base. The J gene is TRBJ2-2, the V gene TRBV12-3 or TRBV12-4, with 9 bases fitting TRBD2. The CDR3 covers 19 residues. The CDR3 DNA follows: TGTGCCAGCAGACCCATCTTCCGACTAGCGGAAAGACACACCGGGGAGCTGTCTTTT. Amino acids: CASRPIFRLAERHTGELSF.

This clonotype occurred many times. The V call is TRBV25-1, the J call TRBJ2-5; 15 nucleotides line up with TRBD2. After removal of 4 bases from V and 0 bases from J, the junction contained 9 bases not matched to a gene. The germline V gene has CDR1 MGHDK and CDR2 SYGVNS. This CDR3 contains 19 residues. As DNA, the CDR3 is TGTGCCAGCAGTGGCCACTCGGGACTAGCGGGAGGCAACCAAGAGACCCAGTACTTC. This encodes CASSGHSGLAGGNQETQYF.

This clonotype was detected once. This may be a read error: a much more frequent sequence differs by one nucleotide. The chain has TRBV7-9 and TRBJ2-2; D is ambiguous. The V gene lost 2 bases and the J gene lost 6 bases, with 19 bases spanning the gap. In germline, CDR1 is SEHNR, CDR2 FQNEAQ (reference sequence). The CDR3 is made up of 17 amino acids. This CDR3 is CASSLSPGRPNAGELFF. The DNA of the CDR3 is TGTGCCAGCAGCTTAAGCCCCGGGCGGCCAAACGCCGGGGAGCTGTTTTTT.

This chain connects TRBV4-1 to TRBJ2-1; 8 positions agree with TRBD1. Losses at the gene ends were 4 bases for V and 0 bases for J; bases not matched to a gene: 8. The CDR3 is 17 residues long. The germline V gene has CDR1 MGHRA and CDR2 YSYEKL. CDR3 protein: CASSPYYGQGSYNEQFF. The CDR3, as DNA: TGCGCCAGCAGCCCATACTACGGACAGGGCTCCTACAATGAGCAGTTCTTC.

This clonotype occurred a few times. V and J are TRBV7-6 and TRBJ2-3, with TRBD2 matching over 7 bases. V gave up 1 base and J gave up 5 bases; unmatched junction bases: 9. The CDR3 is 16 amino acids. In germline, CDR1 is SGHVS, CDR2 FNYEAQ. CDR3 protein: CASSLVGGSVEDTQYF. CDR3 nucleotides: TGTGCCAGCAGCTTAGTCGGCGGGAGCGTGGAAGATACGCAGTATTTT.

With regard to this clonotype: A much larger clone sits a single nucleotide away, making a read error possible. The genes are TRBV20-1 and TRBJ1-6; D call uncertain. There are 16 residues in the CDR3. Trimming stripped 0 bases from V and 7 bases from J, with 16 bases between. Germline CDR1 reads DFQATT; CDR2 reads SNEGSKA (reference sequence). The CDR3 reads CSARDDRPDPNSPLHF. CDR3 DNA: TGCAGTGCTAGAGATGACCGCCCAGACCCGAATTCACCCCTCCACTTT.

This clonotype was detected many times. V usage is TRBV5-1 and J usage is TRBJ1-2; D may be TRBD1 (5 bases). The V gene's germline CDR1 is SGHRS and CDR2 YFSETQ. With 2 bases removed from V and 6 bases from J, the gap between germline ends came to 11 bases. The CDR3 loop spans 13 amino acids. This chain's CDR3 is CASSLGDGNGYTF. CDR3 sequence (DNA): TGCGCCAGCAGCTTAGGGGATGGAAATGGCTACACCTTC.

Concerning this clonotype: A much larger clone differs from this one at a single base, so this may be a read error. V usage is TRBV5-6 and J usage is TRBJ1-2, with TRBD1 as a possible D gene (6 bases). This CDR3 region has 15 residues. Germline CDR1 SGHDT, CDR2 YYEEEE. The CDR3 reads CAGSLKGTSDYGYTF. CDR3 bases: TGTGCCGGCAGCTTAAAGGGGACATCAGACTATGGCTACACCTTC. Using reference TRBV5-6 and TRBJ1-2 for the parts outside the CDR3, the full variable domain is DAGVTQSPTHLIKTRGQQVTLRCSPKSGHDTVSWYQQALGQGPQFIFQYYEEEERQRGNFPDRFSGHQFPNYSSELNVNALLLGDSALYLCAGSLKGTSDYGYTFGSGTRLTVV.

V usage is TRBV10-1 and J usage is TRBJ2-1; D is ambiguous. The CDR3 is 17 residues long. V shed 5 bases and J shed 6 bases, with 23 bases lying between them. CDR1 WNHNN and CDR2 SYGVQD come from the germline V gene (reference sequence). The CDR3 region has the DNA TGCGCCAGCAGTCCCTCGATGGCGGCGGAGAGTAGCAATGAGCAGTTCTTC. This sequence encodes CASSPSMAAESSNEQFF.

This rearrangement joins TRBV19 to TRBJ2-7; TRBD1 agrees at 9 bases. V shed 5 bases, J shed 6 bases, and the junction held 8 bases outside the gene matches. Germline V lookup: CDR1 LNHDA, CDR2 SQIVND (reference sequence). The CDR3 is made up of 14 amino acids. The CDR3: CASSGGTGLIEQYF. The CDR3 DNA reads as TGTGCCAGTAGTGGAGGGACAGGGTTGATCGAGCAGTACTTC. Using reference TRBV19 and TRBJ2-7 for the parts outside the CDR3, the full variable domain is DGGITQSPKYLFRKEGQNVTLSCEQNLNHDAMYWYRQDPGQGLRLIYYSQIVNDFQKGDIAEGYSVSREKKESFPLTVTSAQKNPTAFYLCASSGGTGLIEQYFGPGTRLTVT.

The chain is built from TRBV7-3 and TRBJ2-3; tentative D call: TRBD2 (6 bases). The V gene lost 1 base and the J gene lost 2 bases, with 10 bases spanning the gap. The germline CDR1 and CDR2 sequences are SGHTA and FQGTGA. This CDR3 has 15 residues. The CDR3 loop reads CASSLNPGDTDTQYF. Here the CDR3 DNA reads TGTGCCAGCAGCTTAAACCCGGGAGACACAGATACGCAGTATTTT.

The table lists this clonotype with many counts. The chain recombines TRBV6-1 with TRBJ2-6; tentatively, D is TRBD1 (6 bases). CDR1 is MNHNS, CDR2 SASEGT, per germline. CDR3 size: 18 residues. Trimming cost V 5 bases and J 1 base, with 18 bases left between them. The CDR3 loop reads CASSTAGTFVSGANVLTF. In nucleotides, the CDR3 is TGTGCCAGCAGTACCGCCGGGACATTTGTGTCTGGGGCCAACGTCCTGACTTTC.

The J gene is TRBJ1-2, the V gene TRBV5-5, with TRBD1 as a possible D gene (5 bases). V lost 0 bases, J lost 4 bases, and 22 bases lay in between. CDR3 length: 18 amino acids. From germline, CDR1 is SGHKS and CDR2 YYEKEE (reference sequence). The CDR3 protein is CASSLVGETFSGFYGYTF. In DNA form, the CDR3 reads TGTGCCAGCAGCTTGGTAGGGGAGACGTTCTCGGGATTCTATGGCTACACCTTC.

In DNA, the CDR3 is TGTGCCACCAGTGACTCAGCGGCGTACGAGCAGTACTTC. This encodes CATSDSAAYEQYF. The chain recombines TRBV24-1 with TRBJ2-7, with D perhaps matching TRBD2 (5 bases). V lost 4 bases to trimming and J lost 4 bases, with 10 bases between them. CDR3 size: 13 residues. Germline loops: CDR1 KGHDR, CDR2 SFDVKD.

The table lists this clonotype with many counts. This sequence joins TRBV28 and TRBJ2-7, with 11 nucleotides matching TRBD2. J lost 4 bases, V lost 3 bases, and 2 bases had no gene match. This CDR3 has 14 amino acids. The germline V gene encodes CDR1 MDHEN and CDR2 SYDVKM. This chain's CDR3 is CASSLTSGIYEQYF. DNA for the CDR3: TGTGCCAGCAGTTTGACTAGCGGGATTTACGAGCAGTACTTC.

This chain connects TRBV7-2 to TRBJ1-2; 7 bases line up with TRBD1. The CDR3 extends over 17 amino acids. CDR1 is SGHTA, CDR2 FQGNSA, per germline. V shed 5 bases and J 8 bases; nucleotides not matched to a gene: 20. CDR3 region: CASSAGHTQGRTIGYTF. CDR3 DNA: TGTGCCAGCAGCGCAGGCCACACACAGGGGCGCACCATCGGCTACACCTTC.

This clonotype came up many times. This chain joins TRBV5-1 and TRBJ2-5, with 10 bases aligning to TRBD2. The CDR3 has 17 amino acids. The junction had 13 bases not matched to a gene; V was cut back by 3 bases and J by 5 bases. CDR1 SGHRS and CDR2 YFSETQ come from the germline V gene. As DNA, the CDR3 is TGCGCCAGCAGCTCAACAACACCTAGCGGGAGAGGTGAGACCCAGTACTTC. It is translated as CASSSTTPSGRGETQYF.

This clonotype was detected ten times or more. The chain carries TRBV19 and TRBJ2-5; weak D call: TRBD1 (7 bases). Trimming took 6 bases from V and 5 from J, leaving 19 bases between them. Germline CDR1 is LNHDA and CDR2 is SQIVND (reference sequence). CDR3 size: 15 residues. Here the CDR3 DNA reads TGTGCCAGTAGAGGAGGGACAGACATAATGGAGACCCAGTACTTC. Protein: CASRGGTDIMETQYF.

This clonotype occurred a few times. The V gene is TRBV24-1, the J gene TRBJ2-1; 7 nucleotides match TRBD2. The CDR3 covers 16 residues. V was clipped by 4 bases and J by 7 bases; unmatched bases: 12. Germline V lookup: CDR1 KGHDR, CDR2 SFDVKD. Here the CDR3 DNA reads TGTGCCACCAGTGACCCGAGTGGGAGGGGAAGGAATGAGCAGTTCTTC. Amino acids: CATSDPSGRGRNEQFF.

This clonotype was counted between two and nine times. This chain links TRBV4-1 with TRBJ2-1, with D tentatively TRBD1 or TRBD2 (5 bases each). The CDR3 totals 16 residues. V was shortened by 6 bases and J by 10 bases, with 25 bases between the two germline ends. Germline CDR1 and CDR2: MGHRA and YSYEKL. The CDR3 DNA sequence: TGCGCCAGCAGTCCAAGATTGGAGGTCATGGCAGGGGAGCAGTTCTTC. Residues: CASSPRLEVMAGEQFF.